This TCR beta chain derives from a study of T cell changes during pregnancy in multiple sclerosis. Germline-derived CDR1 and CDR2 are MDHEN and SYDVKM. The CDR3 loop spans 16 amino acids. The trim removed 4 bases at V and 7 bases at J, leaving 15 bases unmatched. Profiling relied on immunoSEQ multiplex PCR, and the TCRdb table lists in-frame clones only, not all of them. The table records 78,000 or so clones, 92% of them present only once. V is TRBV28 and J is TRBJ2-7; 8 bases are shared with TRBD2. The sample consisted of peripheral blood, taken before pregnancy. This receptor was identified in a female donor with multiple sclerosis, enrolled in a pregnancy study. In nucleotides, the CDR3 is TGTGCCAGCAGTTCCACCGGCGGACGGGAGGGTTGGGAGCAGTACTTC. Amino acids: CASSSTGGREGWEQYF.